The subject of this entry is one T cell receptor beta chain. What antigen it recognizes has not been identified. Base quality data are lacking; no much larger clone is found one base away. Collaborating institutions collected whole blood in K2EDTA tubes following their own protocols. For TCRbeta analysis, collaborators shipped samples in one of three forms: frozen whole blood, isolated PBMCs, or DNA extracted from either of those sample types. The sample belongs to a study of blood T cell repertoires in COVID-19 (dated by TCRdb to the early 2020s). Describing the broader study: Collaborator samples came from the United States, Italy and Spain and covered acute and convalescent phases of COVID-19. The material from the prospective study consisted of cDNA or gDNA derived from T cells, B-cell-depleted T cells, or PBMCs. Where HLA class I and class II types were available, the types were taken from metadata supplied by the sample provider, not from assay-based typing. The repertoires were made available in a free public database intended to serve as a resource for research on the immune response to SARS-CoV-2. The samples were drawn from the first 160 participants of the ongoing ImmuneRACE study and from 1,254 subjects provided by 6 global collaborators. Nearly every sample came with metadata listing a de-identified subject ID, COVID-19 status, age in years and sex. Deeply sampled blood TCRbeta repertoires from subjects exposed to, actively infected with, or recovered from COVID-19 were included in the dataset. Overall study outcomes, separate from this receptor: Clinical and demographic metadata were provided uncurated, with the amount varying by source and participant.

TCRbeta CDR3 regions were amplified from genomic DNA using the immunoSEQ Assay, a bias-controlled multiplex PCR. The authors' analysis ran thus. Nucleated cell counts per sample were estimated from amplification of reference gene primers within the assay. Sequence reads were collapsed and filtered to measure the absolute abundance of every unique TCRbeta CDR3 rearrangement. Productive Simpson clonality was computed per sample as the square root of Simpson's diversity index over productive rearrangements. This immuneACCESS table, as held by TCRdb, lists in-frame sequences with V and J called but not all clones. Of the missing ones, under half trace to an unresolved V gene in checked studies; the others have no known cause. V and J calls and clone size are those listed in that table; D and trimming were worked out from the DNA. This sample is represented by 35,000 or so clones; approximately 86% of them were singletons. The top ten clonotypes cover 60% to 80% of the sample.

This receptor was taken from a man aged 65-85 years with acute or convalescent COVID-19. Sequenced: peripheral blood.

The CDR3 protein: CASSADRGATNEKLFF. The DNA sequence is TGCGCCAGCAGCGCGGACAGGGGTGCAACTAATGAAAAACTGTTTTTT. The sequence links TRBV5-1 to TRBJ1-4, with 9 bases in between that match TRBD1. From a lookup of the germline V gene, CDR1 and CDR2 are SGHRS and YFSETQ. For this chain, trimming is 4 bases at the V end and 0 bases at the J end, and the number of junction bases without a gene match is 4. The CDR3 goes from the cysteine to the phenylalanine over 16 residues. The retained sequence is limited to the CDR3, 48 bases, with the frame set at the first base.